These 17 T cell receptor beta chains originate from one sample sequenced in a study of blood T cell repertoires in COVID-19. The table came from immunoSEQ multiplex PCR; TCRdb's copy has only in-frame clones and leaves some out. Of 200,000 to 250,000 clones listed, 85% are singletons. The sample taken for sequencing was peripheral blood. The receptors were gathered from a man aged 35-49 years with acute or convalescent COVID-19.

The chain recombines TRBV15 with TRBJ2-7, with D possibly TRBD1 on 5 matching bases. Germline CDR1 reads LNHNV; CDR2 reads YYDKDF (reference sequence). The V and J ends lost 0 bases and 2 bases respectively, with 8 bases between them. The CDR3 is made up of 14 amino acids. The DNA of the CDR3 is TGTGCCACCAGCAGAGATTTGACAGCCTACGAGCAGTACTTC. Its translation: CATSRDLTAYEQYF.

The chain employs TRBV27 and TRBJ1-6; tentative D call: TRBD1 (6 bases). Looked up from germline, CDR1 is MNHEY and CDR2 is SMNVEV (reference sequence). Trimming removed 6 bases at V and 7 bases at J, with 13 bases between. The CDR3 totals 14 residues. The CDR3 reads CASRLDRTNSPLHF. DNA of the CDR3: TGTGCCAGCAGATTAGACAGGACCAATTCACCCCTCCACTTT.

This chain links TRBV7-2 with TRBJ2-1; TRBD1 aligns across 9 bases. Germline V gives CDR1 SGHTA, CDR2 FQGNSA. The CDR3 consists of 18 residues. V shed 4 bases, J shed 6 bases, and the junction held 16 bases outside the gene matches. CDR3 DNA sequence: TGTGCCAGCAGCTCAGCGGACAGGGGATTTTTCGCGGGCAATGAGCAGTTCTTC. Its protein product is CASSSADRGFFAGNEQFF.

CDR3 DNA: TGTGCCAGCAGTTCCTCGCGGGCTGGGGGGGGCACTGAAGCTTTCTTT. It translates to CASSSSRAGGGTEAFF. The rearrangement uses TRBV2 and TRBJ1-1, with D tentatively TRBD1 (5 bases). Germline V gives CDR1 SNHLY, CDR2 FYNNEI. Trimming left V 5 bases short and J 4 bases short, with 20 bases between. The CDR3 consists of 16 residues.

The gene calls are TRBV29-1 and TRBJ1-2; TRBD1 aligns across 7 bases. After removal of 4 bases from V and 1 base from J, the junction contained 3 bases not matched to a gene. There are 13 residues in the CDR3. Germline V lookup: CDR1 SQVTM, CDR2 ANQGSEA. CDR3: CSVARDSNYGYTF. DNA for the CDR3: TGCAGCGTTGCAAGGGACAGTAACTATGGCTACACCTTC.

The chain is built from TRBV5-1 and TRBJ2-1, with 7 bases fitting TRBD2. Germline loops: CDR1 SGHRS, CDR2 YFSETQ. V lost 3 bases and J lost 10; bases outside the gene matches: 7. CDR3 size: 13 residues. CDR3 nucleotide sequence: TGCGCCAGCAGCTCTACTAGCGATGGGGAGCAGTTCTTC. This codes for CASSSTSDGEQFF.

The CDR3 protein is CASSLGSTGNTIYF. The DNA of the CDR3 is TGCGCCAGCAGCCTAGGAAGTACTGGAAACACCATATATTTT. J is TRBJ1-3 and V is TRBV5-1, with unresolved D. The CDR3 has 14 amino acids. Deletions cut 4 bases from V and 2 bases from J, with 10 bases between. The V gene's germline CDR1 is SGHRS and CDR2 YFSETQ. Variable domain in full (rest from reference TRBV5-1 and TRBJ1-3): KAGVTQTPRYLIKTRGQQVTLSCSPISGHRSVSWYQQTPGQGLQFLFEYFSETQRNKGNFPGRFSGRQFSNSRSEMNVSTLELGDSALYLCASSLGSTGNTIYFGEGSWLTVV.

In nucleotides, the CDR3 is TGTGCCACCAGTGATGGTGGAGGCGAGCAGTACTTC. Translation gives CATSDGGGEQYF. J is TRBJ2-7 and V is TRBV24-1; possible D gene TRBD2, 5 bases. The CDR3 runs to 12 residues. Trimming pared 3 bases from V and 6 bases from J, leaving 8 bases between. Germline-derived CDR1 and CDR2 are KGHDR and SFDVKD.

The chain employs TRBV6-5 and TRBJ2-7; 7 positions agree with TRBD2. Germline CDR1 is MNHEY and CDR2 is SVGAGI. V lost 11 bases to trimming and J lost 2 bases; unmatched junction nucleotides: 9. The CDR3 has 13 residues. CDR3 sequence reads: CASNRGETYEQYF. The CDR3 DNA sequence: TGTGCCTCCAACCGGGGGGAAACCTACGAGCAGTACTTC.

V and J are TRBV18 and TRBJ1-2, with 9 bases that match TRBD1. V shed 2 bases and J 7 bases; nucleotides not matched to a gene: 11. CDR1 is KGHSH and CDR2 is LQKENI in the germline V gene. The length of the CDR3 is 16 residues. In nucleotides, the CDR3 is TGTGCCAGCTCACCATACGATTGGGGACAGGGCACTGGCTACACCTTC. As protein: CASSPYDWGQGTGYTF.

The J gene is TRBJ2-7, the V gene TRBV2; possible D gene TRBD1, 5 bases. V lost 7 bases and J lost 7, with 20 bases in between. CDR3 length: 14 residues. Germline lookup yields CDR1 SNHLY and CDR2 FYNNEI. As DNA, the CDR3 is TGTGCCAGCACCCCGAACCCTAAGGACATGGAGCAGTACTTC. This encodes CASTPNPKDMEQYF.

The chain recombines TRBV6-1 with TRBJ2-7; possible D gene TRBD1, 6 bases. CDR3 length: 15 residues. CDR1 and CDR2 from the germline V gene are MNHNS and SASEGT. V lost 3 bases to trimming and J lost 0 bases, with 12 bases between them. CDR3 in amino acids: CASSEGDTFSYEQYF. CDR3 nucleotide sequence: TGTGCCAGCAGTGAGGGGGACACCTTCTCCTACGAGCAGTACTTC.

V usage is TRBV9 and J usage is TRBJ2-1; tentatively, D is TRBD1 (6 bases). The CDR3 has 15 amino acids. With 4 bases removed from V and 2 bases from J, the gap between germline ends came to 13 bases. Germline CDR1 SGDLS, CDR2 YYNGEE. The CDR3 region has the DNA TGTGCCAGCAGCCTGAGGGGGATAGCCTACAATGAGCAGTTCTTC. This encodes CASSLRGIAYNEQFF.

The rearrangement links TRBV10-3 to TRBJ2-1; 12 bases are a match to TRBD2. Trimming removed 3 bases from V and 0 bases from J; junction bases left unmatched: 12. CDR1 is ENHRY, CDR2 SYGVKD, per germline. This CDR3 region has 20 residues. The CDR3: CAISELKLAGGSASYNEQFF. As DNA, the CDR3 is TGTGCCATCAGTGAACTAAAGCTAGCGGGGGGGTCTGCCTCCTACAATGAGCAGTTCTTC.

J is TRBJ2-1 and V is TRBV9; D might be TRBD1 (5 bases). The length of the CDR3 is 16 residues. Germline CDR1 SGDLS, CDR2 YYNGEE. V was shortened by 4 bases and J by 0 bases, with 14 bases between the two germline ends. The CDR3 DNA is TGTGCCAGCAGCTCAGGCTACAGGAGCTCCTACAATGAGCAGTTCTTC. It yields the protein CASSSGYRSSYNEQFF.

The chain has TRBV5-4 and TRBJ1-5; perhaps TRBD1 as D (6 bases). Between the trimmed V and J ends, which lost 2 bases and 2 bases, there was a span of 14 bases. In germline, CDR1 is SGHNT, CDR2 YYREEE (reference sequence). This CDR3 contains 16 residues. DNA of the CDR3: TGTGCCAGCAGCTTCGGGGGGGCTAGGGGCAATCAGCCCCAGCATTTT. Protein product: CASSFGGARGNQPQHF.

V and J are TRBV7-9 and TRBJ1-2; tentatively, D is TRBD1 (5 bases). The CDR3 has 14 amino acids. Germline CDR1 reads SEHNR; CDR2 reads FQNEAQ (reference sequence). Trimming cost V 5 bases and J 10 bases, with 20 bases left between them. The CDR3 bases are TGTGCCAGCAGCCTACATTTGGATCAGGGAATCTACACCTTC. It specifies CASSLHLDQGIYTF.